Presented here are 21 T cell receptor beta chains from one specimen sequenced in a study of beta chain features in type 1 diabetes (dated by TCRdb to 2016 to 2019). Library preparation was by the immunoSEQ multiplex PCR assay. The High Capacity cDNA Reverse Transcription Kit was used to reverse transcribe all of the isolated RNA, meaning that expressed TCRB transcripts were what got sequenced. The table was pulled from immuneACCESS by TCRdb, which kept in-frame rearrangements only. Such tables lose some clones; where checked, under half of the loss comes from unresolved V genes, and the rest has no known cause. This sample lists about 220,000 clones; 11% were detected once. The top ten constitute 1% to 1.5% of the sample. The sequenced material came from central memory CD4+ T cells from blood. These receptors originate from a young man in good health.

This clone was seen a few times. The rearrangement uses TRBV29-1 and TRBJ2-7; no reliable D call. The CDR3 has 13 residues. Germline lookup yields CDR1 SQVTM and CDR2 ANQGSEA. The V end lost 0 bases, the J end lost 9 bases, and 15 bases lay between the germline ends. CDR3 residues: CSVEDFLLRRQYF. CDR3 DNA: TGCAGCGTTGAAGACTTTCTCCTTCGACGGCAGTACTTC.

The chain uses TRBV6-6 and TRBJ2-1; the match to TRBD1 covers 8 bases. The CDR3 runs 15 residues. Trimming removed 2 bases from V and 5 bases from J; junction bases left unmatched: 5. Germline V CDR1 and CDR2: MNHNY, SVGAGI (reference sequence). CDR3 DNA: TGTGCCAGCAGTTACAGGGGGACAGGCAACAATGAGCAGTTCTTC. It translates to CASSYRGTGNNEQFF.

This clone was detected a few times. The genes are TRBV4-1 and TRBJ1-4; 7 nucleotides align to TRBD1. Trimming at V came to 2 bases and at J to 0 bases, leaving 0 bases not matched to a gene. The germline gives CDR1 MGHRA, CDR2 YSYEKL. The CDR3 is 15 residues long. The CDR3 spells CASSQQGATNEKLFF. DNA of the CDR3: TGCGCCAGCAGCCAACAGGGGGCAACTAATGAAAAACTGTTTTTT.

This clone was recorded at least ten times. The chain has TRBV7-9 and TRBJ2-5; D ambiguous. Germline V gives CDR1 SEHNR, CDR2 FQNEAQ (reference sequence). Trimming cost V 4 bases and J 5 bases, with 8 bases left between them. This CDR3 is built from 12 residues. The CDR3 sequence: CASSYLGETQYF. In nucleotides, the CDR3 is TGTGCCAGCAGCTACCTTGGTGAGACCCAGTACTTC.

V gene TRBV9 combines with J gene TRBJ2-7, with a weak D call TRBD2 (6 bases). The germline V gene encodes CDR1 SGDLS and CDR2 YYNGEE. This CDR3 has 13 residues. V lost 0 bases to trimming and J lost 10 bases, with 14 bases between them. The CDR3 loop reads CASSVAGGARQYF. CDR3 coding DNA: TGTGCCAGCAGCGTAGCTGGCGGGGCGAGACAGTACTTC. Full variable domain (rest looked up from reference TRBV9 and TRBJ2-7): DSGVTQTPKHLITATGQRVTLRCSPRSGDLSVYWYQQSLDQGLQFLIQYYNGEERAKGNILERFSAQQFPDLHSELNLSSLELGDSALYFCASSVAGGARQYFGPGTRLTVT.

The chain links TRBV10-3 to TRBJ2-5; 8 bases line up with TRBD1. CDR1 is ENHRY, CDR2 SYGVKD, per germline. The J segment lost 5 bases and the V segment lost 0 bases, leaving 8 bases of the junction unmatched. This CDR3 region has 16 residues. This CDR3 reads CAISESRGQGYETQYF. The DNA of the CDR3 is TGTGCCATCAGTGAGTCCCGTGGACAGGGTTACGAGACCCAGTACTTC.

This clone was counted a few times. V usage is TRBV27 and J usage is TRBJ2-3, with D perhaps being TRBD1 or TRBD2 (5 bases each). CDR1 MNHEY and CDR2 SMNVEV come from the germline V gene (reference sequence). Between the trimmed V and J ends, which lost 8 bases and 0 bases, there was a span of 12 bases. The CDR3 extends over 14 amino acids. The DNA for the CDR3 is TGTGCCAGCTCCCGGGGCGGGAGCACAGATACGCAGTATTTT. This gives the protein CASSRGGSTDTQYF.

A few counts support this clone. The gene calls are TRBV29-1 and TRBJ2-3; 11 bases line up with TRBD2. There are 13 residues in the CDR3. Germline CDR1 is SQVTM and CDR2 is ANQGSEA. V lost 6 bases to trimming and J lost 5 bases; unmatched junction nucleotides: 4. DNA of the CDR3: TGCAGCGTCCTCGGACTAGCGGGAGATACGCAGTATTTT. Its translation is CSVLGLAGDTQYF.

This chain uses TRBV11-2 with TRBJ2-2; 14 nucleotides line up with TRBD2. J was trimmed by 4 bases and V by 5 bases; bases with no gene match: 6. Per germline, CDR1 SGHAT and CDR2 FQNNGV. This CDR3 comprises 17 residues. The CDR3 reads CASSRGLAGDGTGELFF. CDR3 DNA sequence: TGTGCCAGCAGCCGGGGACTAGCGGGAGATGGCACCGGGGAGCTGTTTTTT. The complete variable domain, with remaining parts taken from reference TRBV11-2 and TRBJ2-2, reads EAGVAQSPRYKIIEKRQSVAFWCNPISGHATLYWYQQILGQGPKLLIQFQNNGVVDDSQLPKDRFSAERLKGVDSTLKIQPAKLEDSAVYLCASSRGLAGDGTGELFFGEGSRLTVL.

This rearrangement joins TRBV7-3 to TRBJ1-5; possibly TRBD1 for D (5 bases). The CDR3 contains 15 residues. V was shortened by 5 bases and J by 0 bases, with 11 bases between the two germline ends. CDR1 is SGHTA and CDR2 is FQGTGA in the germline V gene. CDR3 residues: CASSPGGSSNQPQHF. The CDR3 DNA sequence: TGTGCCAGCAGCCCCGGGGGGAGTAGCAATCAGCCCCAGCATTTT.

This chain's CDR3 is CASSLRAGTGSGYTF. The CDR3 DNA reads as TGTGCCAGCAGCCTTAGAGCCGGGACAGGGAGCGGCTACACCTTC. This chain uses TRBV7-9 with TRBJ1-2; TRBD1 agrees at 9 bases. The CDR3 spans 15 residues. V shed 5 bases, J shed 8 bases, and the junction held 12 bases outside the gene matches. CDR1 and CDR2 (germline): SEHNR, FQNEAQ (reference sequence).

The chain employs TRBV28 and TRBJ2-5, with a weak D call TRBD2 (5 bases). V shed 7 bases and J shed 1 base, with 13 bases lying between them. The CDR3 extends over 14 amino acids. Per the germline V gene, CDR1 is MDHEN and CDR2 is SYDVKM. The CDR3 region has the DNA TGTGCCAGCAACCGAAGGGAGTCCCAAGAGACCCAGTACTTC. Amino acids: CASNRRESQETQYF.

The V gene is TRBV11-2, the J gene TRBJ2-7, with unresolved D. Germline V gene data show CDR1 as SGHAT and CDR2 as FQNNGV. This CDR3 contains 16 residues. The germline V and J ends were trimmed by 5 bases and 0 bases, with 17 bases remaining between them. The CDR3 nucleotides read TGTGCCAGCAGCCCCCGTCGCGGTCTCAGCTCCTACGAGCAGTACTTC. Its protein is CASSPRRGLSSYEQYF.

This clone was detected a few times. The chain carries TRBV28 and TRBJ1-4; D is unclear. Germline CDR1 reads MDHEN; CDR2 reads SYDVKM. Trimming stripped 8 bases from V and 16 bases from J, with 20 bases between. This CDR3 has 12 amino acids. The CDR3 spells CASARPGERTFF. CDR3 DNA sequence: TGTGCCAGCGCCAGACCGGGAGAAAGGACGTTTTTT.

This chain links TRBV6-6 with TRBJ2-7; 8 positions agree with TRBD2. Unmatched junction bases numbered 10, after V lost 5 bases and J lost 7 bases. The CDR3 extends over 14 amino acids. Germline CDR1 reads MNHNY; CDR2 reads SVGAGI (reference sequence). The CDR3 nucleotides read TGTGCCAGCAGTCAGGGACTAGGGATAGAGGAGCAGTACTTC. It encodes CASSQGLGIEEQYF.

The sample holds a few counts of this clone. V gene TRBV29-1 combines with J gene TRBJ2-2; 13 bases agree with TRBD2. Germline-derived CDR1 and CDR2 are SQVTM and ANQGSEA. V trimming: 4 bases; J trimming: 2 bases; junction bases outside the gene matches: 1. This CDR3 has 15 residues. The DNA of the CDR3 is TGCAGCGTTGGACTAGCGGGAGGCAACACCGGGGAGCTGTTTTTT. Translation: CSVGLAGGNTGELFF.

This clone occurred many times. CDR3 residues: CSVLPGQETQYF. CDR3 sequence (DNA): TGCAGCGTTCTTCCTGGACAAGAGACCCAGTACTTC. The V and J genes are TRBV29-1 and TRBJ2-5; D gene ambiguous. Trimming stripped 5 bases from V and 2 bases from J, with 9 bases between. Germline V gene lookup returns CDR1 SQVTM and CDR2 ANQGSEA. There are 12 residues in the CDR3.

The V and J genes are TRBV5-6 and TRBJ2-6; the D is unclear. The germline V gene has CDR1 SGHDT and CDR2 YYEEEE. V gave up 1 base and J gave up 0 bases, with 5 bases separating them. The CDR3 spans 15 residues. The CDR3 DNA sequence: TGTGCCAGCAGCTTGCGATTCTCTGGGGCCAACGTCCTGACTTTC. This encodes CASSLRFSGANVLTF.

This clone was detected only a few times. DNA for the CDR3: TGTGCCAGCTCACCCGGGCTGGGGAACACTGAAGCTTTCTTT. Translating it yields CASSPGLGNTEAFF. This chain joins TRBV18 and TRBJ1-1; D not resolved. The CDR3 contains 14 residues. Germline CDR1 KGHSH, CDR2 LQKENI. With 3 bases removed from V and 1 base from J, the gap between germline ends came to 9 bases.

The chain uses TRBV29-1 and TRBJ2-7, with D unresolved. The V and J ends lost 3 bases and 3 bases respectively, with 15 bases between them. CDR1 is SQVTM and CDR2 is ANQGSEA in the germline V gene. This CDR3 is built from 14 residues. The CDR3: CSVEDPSSLYEQYF. The CDR3 region has the DNA TGCAGCGTTGAGGACCCTTCTTCTCTCTACGAGCAGTACTTC.

This clone has a handful of counts. The chain has TRBV7-2 and TRBJ2-4, with 7 bases identical to TRBD1. The CDR3 has 13 amino acids. Germline CDR1 is SGHTA and CDR2 is FQGNSA. V lost 4 bases to trimming and J lost 13 bases; unmatched junction nucleotides: 10. In nucleotides, the CDR3 is TGTGCCAGCAGCTCACAGAGGGGGCAGATACAGTACTTC. Residues: CASSSQRGQIQYF.